The 13 T cell receptor beta chains reported below all come from one sample, sequenced in a study of T cells in Graves' hyperthyroidism and ophthalmopathy. RNA transcripts yielded amplified TCR beta CDR3 regions. First-round RT-PCR with HTBI primers amplified the TCR CDR3 region. TCRdb processed the multiplex PCR reads anew with MiXCR; each CDR3 protein has one entry. The data hold just over 550,000 distinct CDR3 sequences, with 46% observed a single time. The sample consisted of peripheral blood or thyroid tissue (not recorded which). Receptors originate from a young woman with Graves' hyperthyroidism.

For this clonotype: It may be a read error: a sequence one base away is much more abundant. V is TRBV10-3 and J is TRBJ2-6; possibly TRBD1 or TRBD2 for D (5 bases each). V was clipped by 10 bases and J by 2 bases, with 18 bases between them. This CDR3 region has 16 residues. Germline V CDR1 and CDR2: ENHRY, SYGVKD. As DNA, the CDR3 is TGTGCCAGCGGTGTAAGGGGAGACGCTGGGGCCAACGTCCTGACTTTC. Its protein product is CASGVRGDAGANVLTF.

Ten or more counts support this clonotype. This chain uses TRBV10-3 with TRBJ2-5; TRBD1 is a possible D gene (5 bases). CDR1 and CDR2 (germline): ENHRY, SYGVKD. CDR3 size: 15 residues. V was pared by 2 bases and J by 3 bases, with 13 bases between. The CDR3 protein is CAISEPGQTEETQYF. CDR3 DNA sequence: TGTGCCATCAGTGAGCCAGGGCAGACCGAAGAGACCCAGTACTTC.

The chain couples TRBV7-3 to TRBJ2-2; D is unresolved. The CDR3 has 14 amino acids. Germline V gene sequence: CDR1 SGHTA, CDR2 FQGTGA. The V end lost 3 bases, the J end lost 1 base, and 6 bases lay between the germline ends. CDR3 amino acids: CASSFEGNTGELFF. In nucleotides, the CDR3 is TGTGCCAGCAGCTTTGAAGGGAACACCGGGGAGCTGTTTTTT. The full variable domain, rest sourced from reference TRBV7-3 and TRBJ2-2, is GAGVSQTPSNKVTEKGKYVELRCDPISGHTALYWYRQSLGQGPEFLIYFQGTGAADDSGLPNDRFFAVRPEGSVSTLKIQRTERGDSAVYLCASSFEGNTGELFFGEGSRLTVL.

V usage is TRBV20-1 and J usage is TRBJ2-7; the D is unclear. CDR3 size: 14 residues. Looked up from germline, CDR1 is DFQATT and CDR2 is SNEGSKA (reference sequence). V dropped 5 bases and J dropped 0 bases, with 14 bases sitting between them. CDR3 protein: CSASDVTSSYEQYF. CDR3 DNA: TGCAGTGCTTCGGACGTAACAAGCTCCTACGAGCAGTACTTC.

The V and J genes are TRBV7-8 and TRBJ1-5; D perhaps matches TRBD1 (5 bases). Per the germline V gene, CDR1 is SGHVS and CDR2 is FQNEAQ. The CDR3 has 15 residues. Trimming removed 7 bases from V and 1 base from J, with 14 bases in between. CDR3 amino acids: CASTLDSSSNQPQHF. CDR3 nucleotide sequence: TGTGCCAGCACCCTAGACAGTTCGAGCAATCAGCCCCAGCATTTT.

V usage is TRBV2 and J usage is TRBJ2-7, with TRBD2 as a possible D gene (5 bases). The germline CDR1 and CDR2 sequences are SNHLY and FYNNEI. Deletions cut 6 bases from V and 1 base from J, with 10 bases between. The CDR3 extends over 13 amino acids. The CDR3 sequence: CASRTRFSYEQYF. CDR3 in DNA: TGTGCCAGCAGAACTAGGTTTTCCTACGAGCAGTACTTC. The complete variable domain, with remaining parts taken from reference TRBV2 and TRBJ2-7, reads EPEVTQTPSHQVTQMGQEVILRCVPISNHLYFYWYRQILGQKVEFLVSFYNNEISEKSEIFDDQFSVERPDGSNFTLKIRSTKLEDSAMYFCASRTRFSYEQYFGPGTRLTVT.

The rearrangement joins TRBV12-3 or TRBV12-4 to TRBJ2-5; TRBD1 aligns across 10 bases. This CDR3 comprises 15 residues. With V trimmed by 6 bases and J by 9 bases, 13 bases remained unmatched. The CDR3 bases are TGTGCCAGCAGCTCGGGACAGGGGCCGCTAGGGGCCCAGTACTTC. Protein product: CASSSGQGPLGAQYF.

A few counts support this clonotype. This chain uses TRBV20-1 with TRBJ1-2; 8 bases align to TRBD1. The germline CDR1 and CDR2 sequences are DFQATT and SNEGSKA (reference sequence). V lost 0 bases, J lost 3 bases, and 6 bases stayed unmatched. The CDR3 runs 15 residues. CDR3 loop: CSARDGTGTHYGYTF. The CDR3 bases are TGCAGTGCTAGAGACGGGACAGGAACTCACTATGGCTACACCTTC.

V is TRBV7-9 and J is TRBJ1-4; D is perhaps TRBD1 (6 bases). The CDR3 is made up of 16 amino acids. V gave up 5 bases and J gave up 7 bases, with 20 bases separating them. Germline-derived CDR1 and CDR2 are SEHNR and FQNEAQ (reference sequence). Here the CDR3 DNA reads TGTGCCAGCAGCATCTCTGGGCGGGGGGCGTCTGAAAAACTGTTTTTT. This codes for CASSISGRGASEKLFF.

V gene TRBV2 combines with J gene TRBJ2-5, with D perhaps matching TRBD1 (5 bases). The CDR3 sequence is 15 residues long. Trimming pared 5 bases from V and 0 bases from J, leaving 13 bases between. The germline V gene encodes CDR1 SNHLY and CDR2 FYNNEI. The CDR3 protein is CASSSDSLYQETQYF. In nucleotides, the CDR3 is TGTGCCAGCAGTTCCGACAGTCTGTACCAAGAGACCCAGTACTTC.

The chain joins TRBV2 to TRBJ2-7; D is perhaps TRBD1 or TRBD2 (5 bases each). Germline CDR1 reads SNHLY; CDR2 reads FYNNEI. Trimming cost V 2 bases and J 3 bases, with 14 bases left between them. The CDR3 runs to 15 residues. The CDR3 sequence is CASSEPRDGSYEQYF. The CDR3 region has the DNA TGTGCCAGCAGTGAACCCAGGGACGGAAGCTACGAGCAGTACTTC.

The chain employs TRBV29-1 and TRBJ2-5, with D possibly matching TRBD1 (6 bases). CDR3 length: 12 amino acids. Germline V CDR1 and CDR2: SQVTM, ANQGSEA. The V gene lost 4 bases and the J gene lost 5 bases, with 11 bases spanning the gap. This CDR3 reads CSVVGARETQYF. As DNA, the CDR3 is TGCAGCGTTGTGGGGGCAAGGGAGACCCAGTACTTC.

This sequence joins TRBV5-5 and TRBJ2-6, with D possibly being TRBD1 (5 bases). The germline gives CDR1 SGHKS, CDR2 YYEKEE (reference sequence). V lost 1 base and J 2 bases, leaving 16 bases between the germline ends. The CDR3 loop spans 18 amino acids. The CDR3 DNA sequence: TGTGCCAGCAGCTTGCAGTCCAGGGTCCCCACTGGGGCCAACGTCCTGACTTTC. Protein product: CASSLQSRVPTGANVLTF.